This TCR beta chain is from a study of cytomegalovirus exposure and HLA in healthy donors. Study observations and caveats: Later analysis identified several of the most significant clusters that appeared linked to common viral pathogens. A missense DCLRE1C variant was associated with V- and J-gene trimming of TCR beta chains in a later analysis, and an independent cohort replicated the association.

13 Jbeta primers and 60 Vbeta primers were used for the PCR. Study processing details: There were about 80 million unique TCR beta chains by a later count, and 10 million to 12 million of them were shared. Profiled with immunoSEQ multiplex PCR; TCRdb holds only in-frame clones, not every one. That table furnishes V, J and clone size, whereas the DNA furnished D and trimming. The table includes 150,000 to 200,000 clones, roughly 80% detected once. With regard to this clone: Its antigen is not identified.

The sequenced sample consisted of PBMCs. The sequence was obtained from a female donor in good health and CMV-seronegative.

CDR3 protein: CASSYTGWDEQFF. The CDR3 DNA reads TGTGCCAGCAGCTATACAGGGTGGGATGAGCAGTTCTTC. The V call is TRBV7-9, the J call TRBJ2-1, with D possibly TRBD1 on 6 matching bases. Trimming cost V 4 bases and J 8 bases, with 12 bases left between them. This CDR3 contains 13 residues. CDR1 and CDR2 (germline): SEHNR, FQNEAQ (reference sequence).